The following is a T cell receptor (beta chain) sequence with its context. Per the study methods: Amplified reference gene primers provided the basis for estimating nucleated cell counts. Some clones are missing from TCRdb's copy, which holds only in-frame ones; the method was immunoSEQ multiplex PCR. V and J calls and clone size are given by that table; D and trimming were obtained from the DNA. The profile shows 150,000 to 200,000 clones, approximately 80% of them singletons. The data originate from a study of blood T cell repertoires in COVID-19. Sequencing was performed on peripheral blood. This TCR was sampled from a woman aged 35 to 49 with COVID-19, enrolled during active disease.

This CDR3 reads CASSLNGGNEQYF. CDR3 in DNA: TGTGCCAGCAGCTTAAATGGGGGGAACGAGCAGTACTTC. V usage is TRBV7-3 and J usage is TRBJ2-7; TRBD2 might be the D (6 bases). The germline gives CDR1 SGHTA, CDR2 FQGTGA. This CDR3 is 13 amino acids long. Trimming took off 1 base at V and 5 bases at J, with 9 bases between the two ends.